Listed here are 28 T cell receptor beta chains from one sample, sequenced in a study of blood T cell repertoires in COVID-19. The repertoire was sequenced with immunoSEQ multiplex PCR; TCRdb's copy has only in-frame clones and lacks some. The table includes under 200,000 clones, 70% to 90% detected once. The specimen was peripheral blood. All receptors come from a woman aged 80 or older in a cohort sampled during active or convalescent COVID-19.

V is TRBV5-1 and J is TRBJ1-1; the match to TRBD1 covers 7 bases. The CDR3 loop spans 14 amino acids. Germline CDR1 reads SGHRS; CDR2 reads YFSETQ. With 4 bases clipped from V and 3 bases from J, the junction kept 6 bases outside the gene matches. The CDR3 nucleotides read TGCGCCAGCAGCATAAGTCAGGGGGACACTGAAGCTTTCTTT. It encodes CASSISQGDTEAFF. Full variable domain (missing parts from reference TRBV5-1 and TRBJ1-1): KAGVTQTPRYLIKTRGQQVTLSCSPISGHRSVSWYQQTPGQGLQFLFEYFSETQRNKGNFPGRFSGRQFSNSRSEMNVSTLELGDSALYLCASSISQGDTEAFFGQGTRLTVV.

The chain links TRBV11-2 to TRBJ2-7; D gene uncertain. The germline CDR1 and CDR2 sequences are SGHAT and FQNNGV. V lost 0 bases to trimming and J lost 3 bases, with 9 bases between them. The CDR3 has 14 amino acids. The CDR3 DNA is TGTGCCAGCAGCTTAGATCCGGAGTTCTACGAGCAGTACTTC. This codes for CASSLDPEFYEQYF.

CDR3 coding DNA: TGTGCCAGCAGTTTATCTTTGAGGGCTCGGGGCACTGAAGCTTTCTTT. Amino acid sequence: CASSLSLRARGTEAFF. The rearrangement joins TRBV27 to TRBJ1-1; D ambiguous. Germline-derived CDR1 and CDR2 are MNHEY and SMNVEV (reference sequence). Deletions cut 0 bases from V and 4 bases from J, with 15 bases between. The CDR3 spans 16 residues.

V and J are TRBV21-1 and TRBJ2-7; TRBD2 is the table's D call, not checked against the DNA. TRBV21-1 is a known pseudogene. The CDR3 length is 15 residues. CDR3 region: CASSGVPDLGDEQYV. CDR3 bases: TGTGCCAGCAGCGGGGTTCCAGACCTCGGGGACGAGCAGTACGTC.

The CDR3: CASSSSTGRWTDTQYF. In DNA, the CDR3 is TGCGCCAGCAGCTCCTCCACAGGGAGATGGACAGATACGCAGTATTTT. This chain links TRBV5-1 with TRBJ2-3, with D maybe TRBD1 (6 bases). V gave up 3 bases and J gave up 3 bases, with 17 bases separating them. The germline V gene has CDR1 SGHRS and CDR2 YFSETQ. The CDR3 length is 16 residues.

This clone was counted at least ten times. The chain carries TRBV4-2 and TRBJ1-5; D may be TRBD1 (6 bases). This CDR3 contains 15 residues. Germline CDR1 is LGHNA and CDR2 is YNFKEQ. V dropped 0 bases and J dropped 3 bases, with 9 bases sitting between them. The CDR3 loop reads CASSQDQGINQPQHF. The CDR3 nucleotides are TGTGCCAGCAGCCAAGATCAGGGGATCAATCAGCCCCAGCATTTT.

V is TRBV10-3 and J is TRBJ1-6; 9 bases are a match to TRBD1. The CDR3 consists of 16 residues. CDR1 is ENHRY, CDR2 SYGVKD, per germline. The ends lost 6 bases at V and 5 bases at J; junction bases unmatched: 8. The CDR3 sequence is CAISPTGGADNSPLHF. In DNA, the CDR3 is TGTGCCATCAGCCCAACAGGGGGCGCGGATAATTCACCCCTCCACTTT.

The chain is built from TRBV7-2 and TRBJ2-7; 12 bases line up with TRBD2. CDR1 is SGHTA, CDR2 FQGNSA, per germline. This CDR3 comprises 16 residues. Losses at the gene ends were 6 bases for V and 2 bases for J; bases not matched to a gene: 8. The CDR3 is CASSSSLAGGTYEQYF. The CDR3 bases are TGTGCCAGCAGTTCCTCACTAGCGGGGGGCACCTACGAGCAGTACTTC.

The chain couples TRBV5-1 to TRBJ2-1; tentatively, D is TRBD1 (6 bases). CDR1 SGHRS and CDR2 YFSETQ come from the germline V gene. Between the trimmed V and J ends, which lost 4 bases and 4 bases, there was a span of 18 bases. This CDR3 comprises 16 residues. CDR3 in amino acids: CASSTPRQDVYNEQFF. CDR3 sequence (DNA): TGCGCCAGCAGCACCCCGCGACAGGACGTATACAATGAGCAGTTCTTC.

This chain links TRBV11-2 with TRBJ1-4; no clear D gene. The germline CDR1 and CDR2 sequences are SGHAT and FQNNGV. CDR3 size: 14 residues. Trimming took off 5 bases at V and 0 bases at J, with 7 bases between the two ends. CDR3 DNA sequence: TGTGCCAGCAGCGGCACTACAACTAATGAAAAACTGTTTTTT. This translates into CASSGTTTNEKLFF.

The chain is built from TRBV3-1 (or the pseudogene TRBV3-2) and TRBJ2-4; a possible D gene is TRBD2 (5 bases). The CDR3 extends over 13 amino acids. V was trimmed by 1 base and J by 5 bases, leaving 6 bases between them. Germline V gene data show CDR1 as LGHDT and CDR2 as YNNKEL (reference sequence). The CDR3 DNA follows: TGTGCCAGCAGCCAAGGGGGAGAAAACATTCAGTACTTC. This encodes CASSQGGENIQYF.

Written as DNA, the CDR3 is TGTGCCAGCACCACAGGGACTACCCGTGGCAATGAGCAGTTCTTC. It encodes CASTTGTTRGNEQFF. This chain joins TRBV6-5 and TRBJ2-1; the D gene is possibly TRBD2 (7 bases). V lost 7 bases to trimming and J lost 6 bases, with 19 bases between them. The CDR3 loop spans 15 amino acids. The V gene's germline CDR1 is MNHEY and CDR2 SVGAGI.

J is TRBJ2-1 and V is TRBV24-1, with 10 bases that match TRBD1. With V trimmed by 10 bases and J by 3 bases, 5 bases remained unmatched. Germline CDR1 KGHDR, CDR2 SFDVKD. This CDR3 has 14 amino acids. Written as DNA, the CDR3 is TGTGCCACTGGCGGGACAGGGGTCTACAATGAGCAGTTCTTC. This gives the protein CATGGTGVYNEQFF.

This clone was counted only a few times. The chain is built from TRBV11-3 and TRBJ1-5, with TRBD1 as a possible D gene (6 bases). The V end lost 4 bases, the J end lost 0 bases, and 16 bases lay between the germline ends. CDR1 is SGHNT and CDR2 is YENEEA in the germline V gene. This CDR3 has 17 amino acids. The CDR3 protein is CASSSRGRGGSNQPQHF. In DNA, the CDR3 is TGTGCCAGCAGCTCAAGAGGCAGGGGTGGTAGCAATCAGCCCCAGCATTTT.

The rearrangement uses TRBV5-1 and TRBJ2-5, with D perhaps TRBD2 (6 bases). The CDR3 runs 16 residues. CDR1 is SGHRS, CDR2 YFSETQ, per germline. V shed 4 bases and J shed 2 bases, with 18 bases lying between them. CDR3 amino acids: CASSVRLGKDQETQYF. As DNA, the CDR3 is TGCGCCAGCAGCGTACGACTAGGGAAGGATCAAGAGACCCAGTACTTC.

J is TRBJ1-2 and V is TRBV2; D is unclear. Germline V gene sequence: CDR1 SNHLY, CDR2 FYNNEI. V was cut by 7 bases and J by 2 bases, with 8 bases left in between. This CDR3 contains 12 residues. This chain's CDR3 is CASTNMNYGYTF. CDR3 in DNA: TGTGCCAGCACGAACATGAACTATGGCTACACCTTC.

This clone was seen a handful of times. CDR3 region: CASNSGETPDTQYF. The DNA for the CDR3 is TGCGCCAGCAACTCTGGGGAGACCCCAGATACGCAGTATTTT. The rearrangement joins TRBV5-1 to TRBJ2-3; D possibly corresponds to TRBD2 (5 bases). Germline V gives CDR1 SGHRS, CDR2 YFSETQ. The CDR3 totals 14 residues. V gave up 6 bases and J gave up 4 bases, with 15 bases separating them.

The chain employs TRBV28 and TRBJ2-7; 12 bases map to TRBD1. This CDR3 comprises 16 residues. The V gene's germline CDR1 is MDHEN and CDR2 SYDVKM. V shed 6 bases and J 1 base; nucleotides not matched to a gene: 7. CDR3 DNA: TGTGCCAGCAGCGGGACAGGGGGCAGGTTTTCCTACGAGCAGTACTTC. Protein: CASSGTGGRFSYEQYF.

This chain links TRBV11-2 with TRBJ1-2, with TRBD1 matching over 8 bases. J was trimmed by 4 bases and V by 5 bases; bases with no gene match: 18. Looked up from germline, CDR1 is SGHAT and CDR2 is FQNNGV. The CDR3 has 18 amino acids. CDR3 in DNA: TGTGCCAGCAGCCCCCGACAGGGGCTCTTGGTTCGGGGCTATGGCTACACCTTC. Translation gives CASSPRQGLLVRGYGYTF.

The CDR3 DNA reads TGTGCCAGTAGCCAAAGACAGCGATCTAACTATGGCTACACCTTC. Translating gives CASSQRQRSNYGYTF. The V call is TRBV19, the J call TRBJ1-2; possibly TRBD1 for D (5 bases). V was pared by 6 bases and J by 0 bases, with 14 bases between. The CDR3 consists of 15 residues. CDR1 is LNHDA, CDR2 SQIVND, per germline (reference sequence).

This clone showed up just once. V and J are TRBV28 and TRBJ2-7; TRBD2 matches 8 bases. The germline V gene has CDR1 MDHEN and CDR2 SYDVKM. The CDR3 contains 16 residues. V dropped 5 bases and J dropped 5; count of bases not matched to a gene: 14. This chain's CDR3 is CASSIRTRTSIDEQYV. The CDR3 DNA is TGTGCCAGCAGTATAAGGACTCGGACTAGCATCGACGAGCAGTACGTC.

The rearrangement joins TRBV18 to TRBJ1-2; possibly TRBD1 for D (6 bases). The CDR3 spans 16 residues. V shed 0 bases and J shed 8 bases, with 19 bases lying between them. Germline CDR1 is KGHSH and CDR2 is LQKENI. The CDR3 spells CASSPPTTGLTWGYTF. The DNA for the CDR3 is TGTGCCAGCTCACCACCAACGACAGGCCTCACGTGGGGCTACACCTTC.

The chain is built from TRBV6-4 and TRBJ2-2; TRBD2 aligns across 7 bases. CDR1 MRHNA and CDR2 SNTAGT come from the germline V gene. The CDR3 is 15 residues long. The V and J ends lost 5 bases and 1 base, in that order; junction bases with no gene match: 4. The CDR3 region has the DNA TGTGCCAGCAGTAGGTCTAGCGGGAACACCGGGGAGCTGTTTTTT. Residues: CASSRSSGNTGELFF.

This chain joins TRBV27 and TRBJ1-3, with TRBD1 matching 9 bases. Germline values: CDR1 MNHEY, CDR2 SMNVEV (reference sequence). V shed 9 bases and J 6 bases; nucleotides not matched to a gene: 9. The CDR3 has 14 residues. CDR3 in DNA: TGTGCCAGAACAGGGACAGGGAGGACAAACACCATATATTTT. Protein: CARTGTGRTNTIYF.

The rearrangement links TRBV28 to TRBJ2-7; D is unclear. The CDR3 contains 11 residues. Looked up from germline, CDR1 is MDHEN and CDR2 is SYDVKM. Trimming took 8 bases from V and 3 from J, leaving 8 bases between them. CDR3 residues: CASLKHYEQYF. DNA for the CDR3: TGTGCCAGCTTAAAACACTACGAGCAGTACTTC.

The chain employs TRBV7-9 and TRBJ1-1; possible D gene TRBD1, 6 bases. Looked up from germline, CDR1 is SEHNR and CDR2 is FQNEAQ (reference sequence). The CDR3 spans 15 residues. V was clipped by 4 bases and J by 2 bases, with 14 bases between them. CDR3 bases: TGTGCCAGCAGCTCGTATACGGACAGAAACACTGAAGCTTTCTTT. It yields the protein CASSSYTDRNTEAFF.

The chain combines TRBV2 with TRBJ1-4; D is possibly TRBD1 (5 bases). V was pared by 2 bases and J by 8 bases, with 6 bases between. This CDR3 has 12 amino acids. Germline CDR1 reads SNHLY; CDR2 reads FYNNEI. In nucleotides, the CDR3 is TGTGCCAGCAGTGAAAGGGGAGAAAAACTGTTTTTT. The encoded protein is CASSERGEKLFF.

The V gene is TRBV6-5, the J gene TRBJ2-5; 8 bases fit TRBD2. CDR1 is MNHEY, CDR2 SVGAGI, per germline. This CDR3 region has 15 residues. V lost 5 bases to trimming and J lost 4 bases; unmatched junction nucleotides: 9. CDR3 loop: CASSPGGGQGETQYF. The DNA of the CDR3 is TGTGCCAGCAGTCCCGGGGGGGGGCAAGGAGAGACCCAGTACTTC.